This TCR beta chain was sequenced in a study of cytomegalovirus exposure and HLA in healthy donors. Study-wide results and caveats: Later, an analysis showed that TCR beta chains associated with HLA were more clonally expanded than others that were equally common. Some V segments, TRBV6-2 and TRBV6-3 among them, were indistinguishable and were therefore excluded. An analysis that was carried out later associated approximately 17,000 TCR beta sequences with HLA alleles at 0.05 false discovery rate.

Germline V gives CDR1 MDHEN, CDR2 SYDVKM. The CDR3 loop spans 15 amino acids. V lost 3 bases and J lost 4, with 10 bases in between. Vbeta (60) and Jbeta (13) primers were used in the PCR. The assay was immunoSEQ multiplex PCR, and TCRdb's table has in-frame clones only and misses some. Seen here are tens of thousands of clones, 75% to 90% observed once, and the top ten hold approximately 8%. As regards this clone: Antigen: not known.

This chain connects TRBV28 to TRBJ1-6; a weak D match, TRBD1 (5 bases). The sequence was collected from a woman aged 40 to 49 in good health and CMV-seropositive. Material for sequencing was PBMCs. The CDR3 loop reads CASSLGGVYNSPLHF. The DNA for the CDR3 is TGTGCCAGCAGTTTGGGAGGGGTGTATAATTCACCCCTCCACTTT.